The source of this T cell receptor (beta chain) is a study of CD4 T cell repertoires in COVID-19. On the study more broadly: CFSE-low cells expanded roughly 11 days with IL-2, then restimulated with other coronavirus spikes.

J was trimmed by 1 base and V by 0 bases; bases with no gene match: 0. In germline, CDR1 is SGHVS, CDR2 FNYEAQ. This CDR3 region has 16 residues. These memory T cells were uncultured and sequenced directly after ex vivo isolation. Clones were sequenced by immunoSEQ multiplex PCR, and TCRdb holds only the in-frame ones, with some missing. The sample records about 75,000 clones, 83% being singletons. This clone was counted a single time. Sequenced here: CD4+ T cells from peripheral blood, sampled after recovery from COVID-19. This clonotype was obtained from a human donor who had COVID-19. The chain combines TRBV7-6 with TRBJ2-2; 9 bases are shared with TRBD2. CDR3 nucleotide sequence: TGTGCCAGCAGCTTAGCGACTAGCGGGAACACCGGGGAGCTGTTTTTT. Protein product: CASSLATSGNTGELFF.